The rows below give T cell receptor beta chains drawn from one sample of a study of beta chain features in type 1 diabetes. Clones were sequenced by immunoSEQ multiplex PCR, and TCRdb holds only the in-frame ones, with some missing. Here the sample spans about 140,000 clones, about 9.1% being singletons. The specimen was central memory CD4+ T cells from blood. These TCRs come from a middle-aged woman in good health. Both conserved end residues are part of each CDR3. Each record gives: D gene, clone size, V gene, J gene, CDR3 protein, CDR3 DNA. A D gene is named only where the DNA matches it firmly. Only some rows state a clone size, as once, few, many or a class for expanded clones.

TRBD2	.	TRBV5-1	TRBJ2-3	CASSLTSGGTSTDTQYF	TGCGCCAGCAGCCTGACTAGCGGGGGGACCAGCACAGATACGCAGTATTTT
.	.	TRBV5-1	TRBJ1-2	CASSLGQALYGYTF	TGCGCCAGCAGCTTGGGACAGGCACTCTATGGCTACACCTTC
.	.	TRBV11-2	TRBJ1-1	CASSSGGFGTEAFF	TGTGCCAGCAGCTCTGGAGGGTTTGGCACTGAAGCTTTCTTT
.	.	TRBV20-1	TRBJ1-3	CSARPPAGPDF	TGCAGTGCTAGACCCCCCGCAGGGCCTGATTTT
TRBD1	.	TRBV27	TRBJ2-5	CASSLRQGETQYF	TGTGCCAGCAGTTTGAGACAGGGGGAGACCCAGTACTTC
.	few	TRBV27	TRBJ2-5	CATSSAYQETQYF	TGTGCCACCTCCTCCGCGTACCAAGAGACCCAGTACTTC
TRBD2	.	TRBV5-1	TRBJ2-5	CASSPFPLAGLGETQYF	TGCGCCAGCAGCCCATTCCCCCTAGCGGGACTCGGGGAGACCCAGTACTTC
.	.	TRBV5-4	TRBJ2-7	CASSLGHYEQYF	TGTGCCAGCAGTTTAGGACACTACGAGCAGTACTTC
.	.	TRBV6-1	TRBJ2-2	CASMRIFGDSGELFF	TGTGCCAGCATGAGGATATTCGGAGACAGCGGGGAGCTGTTTTTT
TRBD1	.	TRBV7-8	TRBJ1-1	CASSSSKRQGGAFF	TGTGCCAGCAGCTCTTCGAAACGACAGGGGGGGGCTTTCTTT
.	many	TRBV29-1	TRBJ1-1	CSEDSLNTEAFF	TGCAGCGAAGACAGCTTGAACACTGAAGCTTTCTTT
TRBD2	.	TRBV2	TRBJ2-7	CASSGLAGAYEQYF	TGTGCCAGCAGTGGACTAGCGGGGGCCTACGAGCAGTACTTC
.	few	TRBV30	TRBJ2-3	CAWGITDTQYF	TGTGCCTGGGGCATCACAGATACGCAGTATTTT
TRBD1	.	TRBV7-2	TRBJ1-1	CASRWKTDRGTEAFF	TGTGCCAGCAGATGGAAAACTGACAGGGGCACTGAAGCTTTCTTT
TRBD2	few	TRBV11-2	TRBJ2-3	CASSKPGLAGTDTQYF	TGTGCCAGCAGTAAGCCGGGACTAGCGGGCACAGATACGCAGTATTTT
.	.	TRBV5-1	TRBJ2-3	CASSLMSSDTQYF	TGCGCCAGCAGCTTGATGAGTTCAGATACGCAGTATTTT
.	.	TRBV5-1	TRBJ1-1	CASSLLQGNTEAFF	TGCGCCAGCAGCTTGCTGCAGGGGAACACTGAAGCTTTCTTT
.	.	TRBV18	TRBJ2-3	CASSPPTSTDTQYF	TGTGCCAGCTCACCACCAACTAGCACAGATACGCAGTATTTT
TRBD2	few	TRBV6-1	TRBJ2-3	CASRPLASTDTQYF	TGTGCCAGCAGACCACTAGCGAGCACAGATACGCAGTATTTT
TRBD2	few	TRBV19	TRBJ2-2	CASNLAGANTGELFF	TGTGCCAGTAATTTGGCGGGGGCGAACACCGGGGAGCTGTTTTTT
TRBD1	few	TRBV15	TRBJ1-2	CATSRDLGTGAYGYTF	TGTGCCACCAGCAGAGATCTCGGGACAGGGGCCTATGGCTACACCTTC
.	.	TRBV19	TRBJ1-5	CASSLGQPNNQPQHF	TGTGCCAGTAGTCTTGGACAGCCGAATAATCAGCCCCAGCATTTT
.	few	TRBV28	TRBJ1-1	CASSLLSGEAFF	TGTGCCAGCAGTTTATTATCAGGAGAAGCTTTCTTT
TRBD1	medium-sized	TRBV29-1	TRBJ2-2	CSVGGTASGGELFF	TGCAGCGTTGGAGGGACAGCCTCGGGCGGGGAGCTGTTTTTT
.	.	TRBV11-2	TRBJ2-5	CASSGRETQYF	TGTGCCAGCAGCGGGAGGGAGACCCAGTACTTC
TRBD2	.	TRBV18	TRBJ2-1	CASSPLGTSGNNEQFF	TGTGCCAGCTCACCCCTCGGGACTAGCGGTAACAATGAGCAGTTCTTC
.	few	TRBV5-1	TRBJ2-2	CASSLDPRSGELFF	TGCGCCAGCAGCTTGGATCCTAGATCCGGGGAGCTGTTTTTT
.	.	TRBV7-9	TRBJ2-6	CASSLGGGSSGANVLTF	TGTGCCAGCAGCTTAGGGGGAGGAAGCTCTGGGGCCAACGTCCTGACTTTC
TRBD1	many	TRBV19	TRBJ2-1	CASSTPGQGYNEQFF	TGTGCCAGTAGTACTCCGGGACAGGGTTACAATGAGCAGTTCTTC
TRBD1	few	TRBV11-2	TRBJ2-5	CASSLDGQGDVETQYF	TGTGCCAGCAGCTTAGACGGGCAGGGGGACGTGGAGACCCAGTACTTC
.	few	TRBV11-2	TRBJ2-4	CASSLSGAKNIQYF	TGTGCCAGCAGCTTGAGCGGAGCCAAAAACATTCAGTACTTC
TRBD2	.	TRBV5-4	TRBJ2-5	CASSQSSRGGETQYF	TGTGCCAGCAGCCAATCCTCACGGGGGGGCGAGACCCAGTACTTC
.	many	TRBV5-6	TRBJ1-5	CASSPSGDQPQHF	TGTGCCAGCAGCCCGAGTGGAGATCAGCCCCAGCATTTT
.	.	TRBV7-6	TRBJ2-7	CASSSRDTYEQYF	TGTGCCAGCAGCTCCAGGGATACCTACGAGCAGTACTTC
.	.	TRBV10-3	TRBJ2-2	CAISESIRSNTGELFF	TGTGCCATCAGTGAGTCAATTCGCAGTAACACCGGGGAGCTGTTTTTT
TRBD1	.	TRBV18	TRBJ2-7	CASSPPRTGTYEQYF	TGTGCCAGCTCACCACCTCGGACAGGGACCTACGAGCAGTACTTC
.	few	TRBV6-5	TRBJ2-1	CASSYSGPRVGEQFF	TGTGCCAGCAGTTACTCGGGGCCTCGGGTCGGGGAGCAGTTCTTC
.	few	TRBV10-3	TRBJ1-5	CAISDSSNQPQHF	TGTGCCATCAGTGACAGTAGCAATCAGCCCCAGCATTTT
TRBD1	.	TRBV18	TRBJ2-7	CASSSRQGAYEQYF	TGTGCCAGCTCATCCCGACAGGGCGCCTACGAGCAGTACTTC